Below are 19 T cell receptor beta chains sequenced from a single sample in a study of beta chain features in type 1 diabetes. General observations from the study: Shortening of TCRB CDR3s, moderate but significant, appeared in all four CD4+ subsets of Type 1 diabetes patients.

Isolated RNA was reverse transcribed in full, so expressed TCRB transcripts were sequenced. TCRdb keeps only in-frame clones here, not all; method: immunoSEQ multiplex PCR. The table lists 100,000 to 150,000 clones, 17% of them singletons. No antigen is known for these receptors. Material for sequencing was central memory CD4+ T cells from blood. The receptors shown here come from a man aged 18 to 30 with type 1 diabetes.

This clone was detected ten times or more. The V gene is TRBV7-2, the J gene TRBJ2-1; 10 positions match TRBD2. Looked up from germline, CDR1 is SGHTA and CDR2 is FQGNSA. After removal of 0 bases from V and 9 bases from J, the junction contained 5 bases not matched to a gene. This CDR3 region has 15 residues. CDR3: CASSLALAGVGEQFF. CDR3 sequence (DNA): TGTGCCAGCAGCTTAGCTCTAGCGGGAGTCGGTGAGCAGTTCTTC. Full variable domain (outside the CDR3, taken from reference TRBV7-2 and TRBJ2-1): GAGVSQSPSNKVTEKGKDVELRCDPISGHTALYWYRQSLGQGLEFLIYFQGNSAPDKSGLPSDRFSAERTGGSVSTLTIQRTQQEDSAVYLCASSLALAGVGEQFFGPGTRLTVL.

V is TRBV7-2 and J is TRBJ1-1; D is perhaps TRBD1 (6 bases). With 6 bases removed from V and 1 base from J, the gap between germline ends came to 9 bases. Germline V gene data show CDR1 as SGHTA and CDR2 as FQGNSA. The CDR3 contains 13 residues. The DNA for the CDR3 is TGTGCCAGCAGTGGAGGGGGGAACACTGAAGCTTTCTTT. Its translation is CASSGGGNTEAFF. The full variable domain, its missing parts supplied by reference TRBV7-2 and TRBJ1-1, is GAGVSQSPSNKVTEKGKDVELRCDPISGHTALYWYRQSLGQGLEFLIYFQGNSAPDKSGLPSDRFSAERTGGSVSTLTIQRTQQEDSAVYLCASSGGGNTEAFFGQGTRLTVV.

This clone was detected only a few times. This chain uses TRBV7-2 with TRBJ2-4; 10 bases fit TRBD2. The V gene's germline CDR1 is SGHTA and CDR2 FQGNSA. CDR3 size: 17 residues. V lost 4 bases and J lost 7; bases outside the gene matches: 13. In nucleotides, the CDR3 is TGTGCCAGCAGCTCCAGTTCTTCTAGCGGGGGTAACAACATTCAGTACTTC. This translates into CASSSSSSSGGNNIQYF. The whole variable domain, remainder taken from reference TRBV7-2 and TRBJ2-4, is GAGVSQSPSNKVTEKGKDVELRCDPISGHTALYWYRQSLGQGLEFLIYFQGNSAPDKSGLPSDRFSAERTGGSVSTLTIQRTQQEDSAVYLCASSSSSSSGGNNIQYFGAGTRLSVL.

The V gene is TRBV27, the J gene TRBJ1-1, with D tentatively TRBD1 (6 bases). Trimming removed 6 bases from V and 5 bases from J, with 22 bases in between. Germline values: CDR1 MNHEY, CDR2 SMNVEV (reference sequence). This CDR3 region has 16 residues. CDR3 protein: CASSRPPGALGTEAFF. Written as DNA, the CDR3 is TGTGCCAGCAGCCGCCCCCCGGGGGCGCTCGGGACTGAAGCTTTCTTT.

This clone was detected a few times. Here the CDR3 reads CASSWGTGELFF. The DNA for the CDR3 is TGTGCCAGCAGTTGGGGTACCGGGGAGCTGTTTTTT. The rearrangement links TRBV7-2 to TRBJ2-2, with D unresolved. V lost 6 bases to trimming and J lost 5 bases, with 7 bases between them. There are 12 residues in the CDR3. The germline V gene encodes CDR1 SGHTA and CDR2 FQGNSA.

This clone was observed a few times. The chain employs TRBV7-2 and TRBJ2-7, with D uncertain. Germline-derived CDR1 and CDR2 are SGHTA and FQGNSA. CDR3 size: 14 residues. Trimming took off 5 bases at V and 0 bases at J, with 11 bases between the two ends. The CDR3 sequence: CASSPQEGSYEQYF. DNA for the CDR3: TGTGCCAGCAGCCCGCAGGAAGGCTCCTACGAGCAGTACTTC. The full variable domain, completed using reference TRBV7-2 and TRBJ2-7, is GAGVSQSPSNKVTEKGKDVELRCDPISGHTALYWYRQSLGQGLEFLIYFQGNSAPDKSGLPSDRFSAERTGGSVSTLTIQRTQQEDSAVYLCASSPQEGSYEQYFGPGTRLTVT.

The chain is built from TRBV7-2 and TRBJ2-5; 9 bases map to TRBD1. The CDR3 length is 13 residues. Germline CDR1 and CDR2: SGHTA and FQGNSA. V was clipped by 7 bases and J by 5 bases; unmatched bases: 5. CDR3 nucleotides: TGTGCCAGCACGACAGGGGGAGGGGAGACCCAGTACTTC. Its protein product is CASTTGGGETQYF.

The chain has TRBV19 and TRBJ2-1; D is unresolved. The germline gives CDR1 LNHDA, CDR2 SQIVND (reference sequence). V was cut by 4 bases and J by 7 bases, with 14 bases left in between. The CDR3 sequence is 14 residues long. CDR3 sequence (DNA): TGTGCCAGTAGTAGGGCACCTTCGCAGAATGAGCAGTTCTTC. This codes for CASSRAPSQNEQFF.

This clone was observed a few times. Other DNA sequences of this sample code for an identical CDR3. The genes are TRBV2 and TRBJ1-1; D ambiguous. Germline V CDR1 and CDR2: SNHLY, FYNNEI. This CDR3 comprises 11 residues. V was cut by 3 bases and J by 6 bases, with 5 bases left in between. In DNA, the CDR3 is TGTGCCAGCAGTGAGGGCCCTGAAGCTTTCTTT. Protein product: CASSEGPEAFF.

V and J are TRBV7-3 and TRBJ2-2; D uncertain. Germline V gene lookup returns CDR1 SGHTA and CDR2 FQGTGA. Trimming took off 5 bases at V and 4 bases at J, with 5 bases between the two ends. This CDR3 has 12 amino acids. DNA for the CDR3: TGTGCCAGCAGCCCTATCACCGGGGAGCTGTTTTTT. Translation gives CASSPITGELFF.

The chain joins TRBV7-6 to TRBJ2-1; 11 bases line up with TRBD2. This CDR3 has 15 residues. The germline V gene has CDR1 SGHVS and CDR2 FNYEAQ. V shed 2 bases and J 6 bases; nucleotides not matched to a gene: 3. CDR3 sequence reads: CASSLLLAGVNEQFF. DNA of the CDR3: TGTGCCAGCAGCTTACTACTAGCGGGAGTCAATGAGCAGTTCTTC.

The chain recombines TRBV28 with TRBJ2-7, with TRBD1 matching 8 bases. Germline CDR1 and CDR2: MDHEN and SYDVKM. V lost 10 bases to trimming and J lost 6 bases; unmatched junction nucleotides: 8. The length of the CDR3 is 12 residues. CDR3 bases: TGTGCCACGACGGACAGGGACCGCGAGCAGTACTTC. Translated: CATTDRDREQYF.

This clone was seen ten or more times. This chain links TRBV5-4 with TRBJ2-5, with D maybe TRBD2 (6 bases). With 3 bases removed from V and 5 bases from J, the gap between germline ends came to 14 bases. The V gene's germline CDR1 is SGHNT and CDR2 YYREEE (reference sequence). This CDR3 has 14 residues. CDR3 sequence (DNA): TGTGCCAGCAGCTCCCCGGACCGGGAGGAGACCCAGTACTTC. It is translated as CASSSPDREETQYF.

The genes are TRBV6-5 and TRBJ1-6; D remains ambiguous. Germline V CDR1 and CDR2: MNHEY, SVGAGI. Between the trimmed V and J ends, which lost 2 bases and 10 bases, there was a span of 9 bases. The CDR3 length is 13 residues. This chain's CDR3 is CASSYLEGSPLHF. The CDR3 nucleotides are TGTGCCAGCAGTTACCTGGAGGGCTCACCCCTCCACTTT.

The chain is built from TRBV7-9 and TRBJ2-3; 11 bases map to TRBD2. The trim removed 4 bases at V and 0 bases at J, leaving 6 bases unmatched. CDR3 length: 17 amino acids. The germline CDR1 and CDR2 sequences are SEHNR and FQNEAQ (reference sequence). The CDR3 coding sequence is TGTGCCAGCAGCTACATAGCGGGGGGGCTAAGCACAGATACGCAGTATTTT. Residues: CASSYIAGGLSTDTQYF.

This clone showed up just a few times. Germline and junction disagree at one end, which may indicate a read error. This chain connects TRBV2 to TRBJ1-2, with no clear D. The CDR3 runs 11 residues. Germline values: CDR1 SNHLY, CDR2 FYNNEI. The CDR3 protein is CASREDLPYTF. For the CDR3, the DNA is TGTGCCAGCAGAGAAGACCTACCCTACACCTTC.

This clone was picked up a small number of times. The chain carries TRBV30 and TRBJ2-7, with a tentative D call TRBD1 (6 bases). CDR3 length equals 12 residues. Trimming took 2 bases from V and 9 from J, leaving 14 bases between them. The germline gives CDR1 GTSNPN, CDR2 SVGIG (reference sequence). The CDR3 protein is CAWSYTGFWQYF. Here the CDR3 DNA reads TGTGCCTGGAGTTATACAGGGTTCTGGCAGTACTTC.

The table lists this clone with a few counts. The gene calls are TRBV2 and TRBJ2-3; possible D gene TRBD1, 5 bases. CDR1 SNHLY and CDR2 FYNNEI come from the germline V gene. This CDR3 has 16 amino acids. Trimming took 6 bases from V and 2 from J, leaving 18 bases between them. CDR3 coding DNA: TGTGCCAGCAGAGAACGGACAAGAGAAAACACAGATACGCAGTATTTT. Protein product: CASRERTRENTDTQYF.

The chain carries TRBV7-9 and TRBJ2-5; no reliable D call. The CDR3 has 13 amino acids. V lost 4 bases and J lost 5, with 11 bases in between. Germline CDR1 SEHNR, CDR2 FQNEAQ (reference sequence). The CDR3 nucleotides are TGTGCCAGCAGCTGGAGTCCAGAGGAGACCCAGTACTTC. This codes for CASSWSPEETQYF.